This entry lists 26 T cell receptor beta chains sequenced from one sample in a study of T cell clonotyping in hematopoietic cell transplantation. Method: immunoSEQ multiplex PCR; TCRdb's copy keeps in-frame clones and lacks some. This table has 6,300 or so clones, less than 90% appearing once. Material: peripheral blood mononuclear cells, obtained 180 days after allogeneic stem cell transplant. These TCRs come from a female patient between 50 and 59 years old who had an allogeneic stem cell transplant from an unrelated donor, so the T cells may come from the graft donor. Some clones in this sample may be carry-over from other donors' samples.

V is TRBV14 and J is TRBJ1-2, with D tentatively TRBD1 (5 bases). CDR1 and CDR2 from the germline V gene are SGHDN and FVKESK. The V end was cut by 4 bases, the J end by 10 bases, with 16 bases between. The CDR3 length is 13 residues. CDR3 region: CASSLGLWGSYTF. In DNA, the CDR3 is TGTGCCAGCAGCCTAGGACTTTGGGGCTCCTACACCTTC.

The genes are TRBV30 and TRBJ2-7; 7 nucleotides agree with TRBD2. Germline V gene lookup returns CDR1 GTSNPN and CDR2 SVGIG (reference sequence). J lost 1 base, V lost 2 bases, and 8 bases had no gene match. The CDR3 is made up of 15 amino acids. The CDR3 reads CAWSFLAAGSYEQYF. For the CDR3, the DNA is TGTGCCTGGAGTTTTCTAGCGGCCGGATCCTACGAGCAGTACTTC.

The chain carries TRBV6-4 and TRBJ1-1; no clear D. V lost 6 bases and J 1 base, leaving 12 bases between the germline ends. The CDR3 sequence is 14 residues long. Germline lookup yields CDR1 MRHNA and CDR2 SNTAGT. The CDR3 bases are TGTGCCAGCAGGCCAGACGGGCAGAACACTGAAGCTTTCTTT. Its translation: CASRPDGQNTEAFF.

A single count supports this clone. This sequence joins TRBV29-1 and TRBJ1-1, with 8 bases fitting TRBD1. The germline V gene encodes CDR1 SQVTM and CDR2 ANQGSEA. The CDR3 is made up of 13 amino acids. V shed 5 bases, J shed 6 bases, and the junction held 8 bases outside the gene matches. The CDR3 region has the DNA TGCAGCGTTCTAAGGCCAGGGGGCCCTGAAGCTTTCTTT. It is translated as CSVLRPGGPEAFF.

This clone was detected a few times. Here the CDR3 DNA reads TGTGCCAGCAGTGACGGGGAGGGAGGGGAGTTCTTC. Translating gives CASSDGEGGEFF. The V gene is TRBV2, the J gene TRBJ2-1; TRBD2 aligns across 7 bases. V lost 3 bases, J lost 14 bases, and 7 bases stayed unmatched. The CDR3 covers 12 residues. Germline assignment: CDR1 SNHLY and CDR2 FYNNEI. Variable domain in full (rest from reference TRBV2 and TRBJ2-1): EPEVTQTPSHQVTQMGQEVILRCVPISNHLYFYWYRQILGQKVEFLVSFYNNEISEKSEIFDDQFSVERPDGSNFTLKIRSTKLEDSAMYFCASSDGEGGEFFGPGTRLTVL.

The rearrangement links TRBV27 to TRBJ2-7, with D perhaps TRBD1 (6 bases). V shed 6 bases and J shed 3 bases, with 6 bases lying between them. The CDR3 covers 11 residues. The V gene's germline CDR1 is MNHEY and CDR2 SMNVEV (reference sequence). In nucleotides, the CDR3 is TGTGCCAGCAGGGACAGCTACGAGCAGTACTTC. This sequence encodes CASRDSYEQYF.

The V call is TRBV7-2, the J call TRBJ2-1; D is ambiguous. The CDR3 has 15 residues. V lost 2 bases, J lost 7 bases, and 15 bases lay in between. Germline loops: CDR1 SGHTA, CDR2 FQGNSA. The CDR3 spells CASSLSGNKENEQFF. The CDR3 bases are TGTGCCAGCAGCTTAAGTGGAAACAAGGAGAATGAGCAGTTCTTC.

The chain employs TRBV5-6 and TRBJ2-1; D assignment may be TRBD1 or TRBD2 (5 bases each). The CDR3 is 15 residues long. Trimming took 4 bases from V and 0 from J, leaving 11 bases between them. The germline CDR1 and CDR2 sequences are SGHDT and YYEEEE. DNA of the CDR3: TGTGCCAGCAGCCCTCCGGGACCCTCCTACAATGAGCAGTTCTTC. It is translated as CASSPPGPSYNEQFF. The variable domain in full, with the rest retrieved from reference TRBV5-6 and TRBJ2-1, is DAGVTQSPTHLIKTRGQQVTLRCSPKSGHDTVSWYQQALGQGPQFIFQYYEEEERQRGNFPDRFSGHQFPNYSSELNVNALLLGDSALYLCASSPPGPSYNEQFFGPGTRLTVL.

V and J are TRBV5-4 and TRBJ2-7; the D gene is possibly TRBD2 (6 bases). CDR1 is SGHNT, CDR2 YYREEE, per germline (reference sequence). Trimming left V 4 bases short and J 6 bases short, with 14 bases between. The CDR3 contains 13 residues. CDR3 DNA: TGTGCCAGCAGCCCCCCTGGAGGGTTCGAGCAGTACTTC. The encoded protein is CASSPPGGFEQYF.

The chain couples TRBV16 to TRBJ2-1; D may be TRBD2 (5 bases). Trimming removed 2 bases from V and 10 bases from J, with 9 bases in between. The CDR3 runs to 12 residues. Germline V gives CDR1 KGHSY, CDR2 FQNENV. CDR3 region: CASSQAGREQFF. CDR3 DNA: TGTGCCAGCAGCCAAGCGGGCCGGGAGCAGTTCTTC. Combining the CDR3 with reference TRBV16 and TRBJ2-1 gives the whole variable domain GEEVAQTPKHLVRGEGQKAKLYCAPIKGHSYVFWYQQVLKNEFKFLISFQNENVFDETGMPKERFSAKCLPNSPCSLEIQATKLEDSAVYFCASSQAGREQFFGPGTRLTVL.

The V gene is TRBV29-1, the J gene TRBJ2-3, with 7 bases matching TRBD1. The V segment lost 7 bases and the J segment 0 bases; nucleotides outside the gene matches: 4. The CDR3 covers 13 residues. The V gene's germline CDR1 is SQVTM and CDR2 ANQGSEA. CDR3 loop: CSGDSSSTDTQYF. In nucleotides, the CDR3 is TGCAGCGGGGACAGTTCTAGCACAGATACGCAGTATTTT.

This clone appeared once. This chain joins TRBV9 and TRBJ2-5; the match to TRBD2 covers 12 bases. CDR3 size: 15 residues. V lost 4 bases, J lost 2 bases, and 3 bases stayed unmatched. CDR1 is SGDLS and CDR2 is YYNGEE in the germline V gene. The CDR3 nucleotides read TGTGCCAGCAGCATCGGACTAGCGGGGCAAGAGACCCAGTACTTC. Protein sequence: CASSIGLAGQETQYF.

The chain has TRBV5-1 and TRBJ2-7, with 7 bases aligning to TRBD2. In germline, CDR1 is SGHRS, CDR2 YFSETQ. The CDR3 has 14 residues. The V segment lost 0 bases and the J segment 4 bases; nucleotides outside the gene matches: 4. CDR3 amino acids: CASSLEGREYEQYF. CDR3 DNA sequence: TGCGCCAGCAGCTTGGAGGGGAGGGAGTACGAGCAGTACTTC.

The rearrangement links TRBV9 to TRBJ1-2; possible D gene TRBD1, 6 bases. V was shortened by 3 bases and J by 4 bases, with 13 bases between the two germline ends. CDR3 length equals 14 residues. Germline V gene sequence: CDR1 SGDLS, CDR2 YYNGEE. CDR3 in amino acids: CASSGTTGSYGYTF. The CDR3 bases are TGTGCCAGCAGCGGCACTACAGGGTCCTATGGCTACACCTTC. The complete variable domain, with remaining parts taken from reference TRBV9 and TRBJ1-2, reads DSGVTQTPKHLITATGQRVTLRCSPRSGDLSVYWYQQSLDQGLQFLIQYYNGEERAKGNILERFSAQQFPDLHSELNLSSLELGDSALYFCASSGTTGSYGYTFGSGTRLTVV.

The chain has TRBV4-1 and TRBJ1-1; the match to TRBD1 covers 9 bases. V was pared by 8 bases and J by 6 bases, with 13 bases of the junction left unmatched. CDR3 length: 15 amino acids. In germline, CDR1 is MGHRA, CDR2 YSYEKL. The CDR3 loop reads CASRRGPGQGSEAFF. The CDR3 DNA sequence: TGCGCCAGCCGAAGGGGACCGGGACAGGGCTCTGAAGCTTTCTTT.

This clone was counted once. The genes are TRBV19 and TRBJ1-5; tentative D call: TRBD1 (6 bases). The CDR3 is 14 residues long. The germline CDR1 and CDR2 sequences are LNHDA and SQIVND (reference sequence). The V end lost 6 bases, the J end lost 3 bases, and 12 bases lay between the germline ends. The CDR3 loop reads CASRYRVDNQPQHF. DNA of the CDR3: TGTGCCAGTAGATACAGGGTGGACAATCAGCCCCAGCATTTT.

The chain links TRBV19 to TRBJ2-7; 7 nucleotides match TRBD1. This CDR3 has 14 residues. Looked up from germline, CDR1 is LNHDA and CDR2 is SQIVND (reference sequence). The ends lost 3 bases at V and 3 bases at J; junction bases unmatched: 5. In nucleotides, the CDR3 is TGTGCCAGTAGTATTACAGGGGCCGACTACGAGCAGTACTTC. This sequence encodes CASSITGADYEQYF.

This clone showed up just a few times. V gene TRBV7-6 combines with J gene TRBJ2-5; D gene ambiguous. The germline gives CDR1 SGHVS, CDR2 FNYEAQ. Deletions cut 1 base from V and 5 bases from J, with 11 bases between. The CDR3 length is 14 residues. The CDR3 loop is CASSLEGSFETQYF. The CDR3 region has the DNA TGTGCCAGCAGCTTAGAAGGTAGCTTTGAGACCCAGTACTTC. Together with reference TRBV7-6 and TRBJ2-5, the CDR3 gives the full variable domain: GAGVSQSPRYKVTKRGQDVALRCDPISGHVSLYWYRQALGQGPEFLTYFNYEAQQDKSGLPNDRFSAERPEGSISTLTIQRTEQRDSAMYRCASSLEGSFETQYFGPGTRLLVL.

V usage is TRBV5-1 and J usage is TRBJ1-5; D ambiguous. The CDR3 extends over 15 amino acids. Germline loops: CDR1 SGHRS, CDR2 YFSETQ. The V and J ends lost 0 bases and 1 base respectively, with 8 bases between them. CDR3 nucleotides: TGCGCCAGCAGCTTGGATGTCTCGAGCAATCAGCCCCAGCATTTT. This translates into CASSLDVSSNQPQHF.

This clone occurred once. V is TRBV20-1 and J is TRBJ2-1; D may be TRBD1 or TRBD2 (5 bases each). The CDR3 is 11 amino acids. V was trimmed by 0 bases and J by 10 bases, leaving 7 bases between them. The germline V gene has CDR1 DFQATT and CDR2 SNEGSKA (reference sequence). CDR3 residues: CSARDWGEQFF. In DNA, the CDR3 is TGCAGTGCTAGAGATTGGGGGGAGCAGTTCTTC.

V gene TRBV10-2 combines with J gene TRBJ2-7; 9 bases are shared with TRBD1. The trim removed 9 bases at V and 1 base at J, leaving 4 bases unmatched. CDR1 and CDR2 (germline): WSHSY, SAAADI. The CDR3 runs 13 residues. The CDR3 reads CASGQGLSYEQYF. CDR3 DNA: TGCGCCAGTGGACAGGGGTTGTCCTACGAGCAGTACTTC.

The chain is built from TRBV28 and TRBJ1-3; perhaps TRBD1 as D (6 bases). The germline V gene encodes CDR1 MDHEN and CDR2 SYDVKM. V lost 6 bases, J lost 0 bases, and 12 bases lay in between. The CDR3 covers 15 residues. As DNA, the CDR3 is TGTGCCAGCAGCGACGCGACAGGCTCTGGAAACACCATATATTTT. As protein: CASSDATGSGNTIYF.

The chain's CDR3 is CASGLYQPQHF. DNA of the CDR3: TGTGCTAGTGGTTTGTATCAGCCCCAGCATTTT. This chain uses TRBV12-5 with TRBJ1-5, with D unclear. The germline V gene encodes CDR1 LGHNT and CDR2 FRNRAP. The CDR3 consists of 11 residues. Trimming removed 2 bases from V and 5 bases from J, with 1 base in between.

V gene TRBV9 combines with J gene TRBJ1-4; TRBD1 aligns across 8 bases. The length of the CDR3 is 13 residues. The J segment lost 10 bases and the V segment lost 2 bases, leaving 4 bases of the junction unmatched. CDR1 SGDLS and CDR2 YYNGEE come from the germline V gene. In DNA, the CDR3 is TGTGCCAGCAGCGTCGGACAGGGCGGAAAACTGTTTTTT. It specifies CASSVGQGGKLFF.

This sequence joins TRBV30 and TRBJ2-7; TRBD1 or TRBD2 may be the D gene (5 bases each). Germline V gene data show CDR1 as GTSNPN and CDR2 as SVGIG (reference sequence). V was pared by 3 bases and J by 7 bases, with 10 bases between. There are 11 residues in the CDR3. The CDR3 sequence is CAWRPGAEQYF. DNA of the CDR3: TGTGCCTGGAGGCCCGGGGCAGAGCAGTACTTC.

The rearrangement uses TRBV4-1 and TRBJ1-6; D might be TRBD1 (5 bases). Deletions cut 1 base from V and 14 bases from J, with 15 bases between. From germline, CDR1 is MGHRA and CDR2 YSYEKL. The CDR3 loop spans 14 amino acids. CDR3 residues: CASSQGQGLVSLHF. CDR3 DNA sequence: TGCGCCAGCAGCCAAGGGCAGGGCCTGGTCTCCCTCCACTTT.